This T cell receptor (beta chain) was captured by sequencing in a study of post-analysis software for immune sequencing data. As to this clonotype: Its antigen is currently unknown.

TCR beta cDNA libraries included unique molecular identifiers. When roughly 1 to 10 million T cells were used, they gave hundreds of thousands of cDNA molecules. Via MiXCR, TCRdb re-called the PCR reads, giving one row per CDR3 protein. The sample lists about 460,000 distinct CDR3 sequences, under 55% occurring once. General study results and limits: Controls showed lower frequencies than patients for five TRBV segments, and TRBV5-6, TRBV5-1 and TRBV20-1 were among these. When the samples were clustered directly with F measure, those that had been prepared in the same batch showed strong co-clustering. Significantly lower normalized Chao1 diversity was seen in multiple sclerosis patients than in controls.

This CDR3 is 15 amino acids long. V was clipped by 3 bases and J by 2 bases, with 10 bases between them. Germline CDR1 is MNHEY and CDR2 is SMNVEV (reference sequence). What was sequenced was blood. The TCR was taken from a girl aged 5-17 years with multiple sclerosis. The chain couples TRBV27 to TRBJ2-2; no reliable D call. The DNA of the CDR3 is TGTGCCAGCAGTTTCAACAGACCAAACACCGGGGAGCTGTTTTTT. Translating it yields CASSFNRPNTGELFF.